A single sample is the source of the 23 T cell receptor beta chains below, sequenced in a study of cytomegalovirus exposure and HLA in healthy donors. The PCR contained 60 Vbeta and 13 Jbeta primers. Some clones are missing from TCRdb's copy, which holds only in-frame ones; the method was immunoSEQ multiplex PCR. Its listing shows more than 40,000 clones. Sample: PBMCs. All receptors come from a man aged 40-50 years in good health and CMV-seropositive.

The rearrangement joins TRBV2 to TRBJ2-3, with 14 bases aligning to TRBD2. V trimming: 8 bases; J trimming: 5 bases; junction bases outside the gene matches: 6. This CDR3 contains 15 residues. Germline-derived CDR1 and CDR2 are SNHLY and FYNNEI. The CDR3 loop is CASETSGRAKDTQYF. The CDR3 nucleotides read TGTGCCAGCGAGACTAGCGGGAGGGCGAAAGATACGCAGTATTTT.

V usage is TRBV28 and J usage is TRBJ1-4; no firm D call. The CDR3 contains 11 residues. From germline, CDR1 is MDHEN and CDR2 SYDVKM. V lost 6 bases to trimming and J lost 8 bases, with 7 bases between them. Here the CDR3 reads CASRRREKLFF. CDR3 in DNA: TGTGCCAGCAGGAGGCGGGAAAAACTGTTTTTT.

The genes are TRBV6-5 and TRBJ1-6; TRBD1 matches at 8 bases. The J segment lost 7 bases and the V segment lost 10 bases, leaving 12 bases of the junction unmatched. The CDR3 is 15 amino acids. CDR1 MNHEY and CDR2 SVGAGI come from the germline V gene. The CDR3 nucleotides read TGTGCCATCCAGAGGGGGGACAGGCAGAATTCACCCCTCCACTTT. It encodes CAIQRGDRQNSPLHF.

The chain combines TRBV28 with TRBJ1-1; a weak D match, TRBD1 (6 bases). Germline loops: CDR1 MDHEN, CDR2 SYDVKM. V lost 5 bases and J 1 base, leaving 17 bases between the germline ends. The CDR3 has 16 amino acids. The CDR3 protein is CASSHPQGMGNTEAFF. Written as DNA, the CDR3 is TGTGCCAGCAGTCACCCCCAGGGGATGGGGAACACTGAAGCTTTCTTT.

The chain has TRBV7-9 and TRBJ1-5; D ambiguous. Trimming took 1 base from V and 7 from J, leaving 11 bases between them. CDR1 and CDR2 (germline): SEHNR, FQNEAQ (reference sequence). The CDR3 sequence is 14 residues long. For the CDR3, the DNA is TGTGCCAGCAGCTTAGGGAGGGAGGACCAGCCCCAGCATTTT. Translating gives CASSLGREDQPQHF.

The CDR3 reads CASSLGRASGGTDTQYF. The CDR3 region has the DNA TGTGCCAGCAGTTTAGGGAGGGCTAGCGGGGGCACAGATACGCAGTATTTT. The rearrangement uses TRBV28 and TRBJ2-3; 9 bases are shared with TRBD2. Trimming cost V 2 bases and J 1 base; bases outside gene matches: 7. This CDR3 is built from 17 residues. Germline V CDR1 and CDR2: MDHEN, SYDVKM.

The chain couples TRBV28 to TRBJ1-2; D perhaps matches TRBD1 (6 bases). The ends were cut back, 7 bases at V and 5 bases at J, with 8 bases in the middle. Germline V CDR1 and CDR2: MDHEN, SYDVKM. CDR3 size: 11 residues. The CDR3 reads CASNQGYGYTF. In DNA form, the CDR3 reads TGTGCCAGCAACCAGGGGTATGGCTACACCTTC.

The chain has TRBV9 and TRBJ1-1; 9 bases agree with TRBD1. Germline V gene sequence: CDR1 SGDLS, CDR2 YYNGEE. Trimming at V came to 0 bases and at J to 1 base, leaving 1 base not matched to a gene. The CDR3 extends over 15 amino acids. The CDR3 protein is CASSVGTGANTEAFF. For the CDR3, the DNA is TGTGCCAGCAGCGTAGGGACAGGGGCGAACACTGAAGCTTTCTTT.

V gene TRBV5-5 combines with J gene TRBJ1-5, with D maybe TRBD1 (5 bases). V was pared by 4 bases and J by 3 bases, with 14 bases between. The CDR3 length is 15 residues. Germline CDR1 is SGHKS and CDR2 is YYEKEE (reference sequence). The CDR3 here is CASSQDTKDNQPQHF. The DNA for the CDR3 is TGTGCCAGCAGCCAGGACACTAAAGACAATCAGCCCCAGCATTTT.

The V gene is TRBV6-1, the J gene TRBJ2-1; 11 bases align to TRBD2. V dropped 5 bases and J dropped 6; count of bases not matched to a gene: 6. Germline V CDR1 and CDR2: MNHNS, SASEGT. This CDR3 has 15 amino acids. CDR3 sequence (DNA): TGTGCCAGCAGTTCCGGGACTAGCGGCAGCAATGAGCAGTTCTTC. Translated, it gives CASSSGTSGSNEQFF.

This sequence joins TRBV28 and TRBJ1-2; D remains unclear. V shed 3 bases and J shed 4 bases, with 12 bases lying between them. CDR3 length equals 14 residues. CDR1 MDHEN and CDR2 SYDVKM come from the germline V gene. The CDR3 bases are TGTGCCAGCAGTTTTCGCCGCGTCCTCTATGGCTACACCTTC. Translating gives CASSFRRVLYGYTF.

The CDR3 reads CASSLSGGFGNTIYF. The CDR3 DNA follows: TGTGCCAGCAGCTTATCAGGGGGCTTTGGAAACACCATATATTTT. The chain carries TRBV7-3 and TRBJ1-3, with 8 bases fitting TRBD1. The CDR3 length is 15 residues. CDR1 is SGHTA, CDR2 FQGTGA, per germline. The junction had 3 bases not matched to a gene; V was cut back by 2 bases and J by 3 bases. The entire variable domain, with the rest obtained from reference TRBV7-3 and TRBJ1-3, is as follows: GAGVSQTPSNKVTEKGKYVELRCDPISGHTALYWYRQSLGQGPEFLIYFQGTGAADDSGLPNDRFFAVRPEGSVSTLKIQRTERGDSAVYLCASSLSGGFGNTIYFGEGSWLTVV.

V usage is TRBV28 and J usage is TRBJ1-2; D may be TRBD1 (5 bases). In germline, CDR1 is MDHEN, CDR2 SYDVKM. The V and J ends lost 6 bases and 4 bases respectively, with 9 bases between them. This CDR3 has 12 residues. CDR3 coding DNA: TGTGCCAGCAGCCCGGACACCTATGGCTACACCTTC. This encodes CASSPDTYGYTF.

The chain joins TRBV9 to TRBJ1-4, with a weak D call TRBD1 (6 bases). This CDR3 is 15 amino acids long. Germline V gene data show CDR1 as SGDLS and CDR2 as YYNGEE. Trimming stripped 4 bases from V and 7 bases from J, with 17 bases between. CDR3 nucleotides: TGTGCCAGCAGCCCCTCTGGGGGGGCAGGTGAAAAACTGTTTTTT. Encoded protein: CASSPSGGAGEKLFF.

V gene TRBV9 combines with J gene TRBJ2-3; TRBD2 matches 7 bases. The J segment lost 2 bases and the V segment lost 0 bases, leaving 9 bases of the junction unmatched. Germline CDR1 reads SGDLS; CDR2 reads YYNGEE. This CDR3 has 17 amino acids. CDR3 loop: CASSVGVTSVPTDTQYF. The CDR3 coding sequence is TGTGCCAGCAGCGTAGGTGTCACTAGCGTACCCACAGATACGCAGTATTTT.

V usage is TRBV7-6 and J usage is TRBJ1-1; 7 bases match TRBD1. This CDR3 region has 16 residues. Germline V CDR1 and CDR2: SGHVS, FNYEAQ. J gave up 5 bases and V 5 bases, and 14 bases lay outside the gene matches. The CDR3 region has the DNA TGTGCCAGCAGCCCCGAGGTGTGGGCCAGGGGGACTGAAGCTTTCTTT. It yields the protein CASSPEVWARGTEAFF. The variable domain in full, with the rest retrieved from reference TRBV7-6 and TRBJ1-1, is GAGVSQSPRYKVTKRGQDVALRCDPISGHVSLYWYRQALGQGPEFLTYFNYEAQQDKSGLPNDRFSAERPEGSISTLTIQRTEQRDSAMYRCASSPEVWARGTEAFFGQGTRLTVV.

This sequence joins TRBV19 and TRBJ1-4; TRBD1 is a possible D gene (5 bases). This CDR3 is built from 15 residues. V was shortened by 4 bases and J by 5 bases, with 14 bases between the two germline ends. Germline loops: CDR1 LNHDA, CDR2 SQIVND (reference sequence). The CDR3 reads CASSTLQGGNEKLFF. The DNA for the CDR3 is TGTGCCAGTAGTACTCTTCAGGGCGGAAATGAAAAACTGTTTTTT.

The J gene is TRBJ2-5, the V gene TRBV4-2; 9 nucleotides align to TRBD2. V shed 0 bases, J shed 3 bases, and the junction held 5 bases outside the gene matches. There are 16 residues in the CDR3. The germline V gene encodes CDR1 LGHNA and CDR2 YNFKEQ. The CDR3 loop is CASSQDWASGKETQYF. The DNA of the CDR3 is TGTGCCAGCAGCCAAGATTGGGCTAGCGGGAAAGAGACCCAGTACTTC.

CDR3 region: CASSRGNSPLHF. Written as DNA, the CDR3 is TGTGCCAGCAGTAGGGGAAATTCACCCCTCCACTTT. J is TRBJ1-6 and V is TRBV6-5, with D possibly TRBD1 on 5 matching bases. Germline V CDR1 and CDR2: MNHEY, SVGAGI. The V and J ends lost 5 bases and 7 bases respectively, with 6 bases between them. This CDR3 has 12 amino acids.

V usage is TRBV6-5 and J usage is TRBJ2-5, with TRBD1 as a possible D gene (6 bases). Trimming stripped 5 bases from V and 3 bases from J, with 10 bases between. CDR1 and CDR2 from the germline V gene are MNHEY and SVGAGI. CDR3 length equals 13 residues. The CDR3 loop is CASSRQVEETQYF. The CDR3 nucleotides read TGTGCCAGCAGTCGACAGGTGGAAGAGACCCAGTACTTC.

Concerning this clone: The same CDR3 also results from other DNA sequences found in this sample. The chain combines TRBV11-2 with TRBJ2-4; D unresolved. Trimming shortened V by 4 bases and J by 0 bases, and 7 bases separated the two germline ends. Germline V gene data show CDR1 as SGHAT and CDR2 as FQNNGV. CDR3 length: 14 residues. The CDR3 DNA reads TGTGCCAGCAGCTCGAGATTAGCCAAAAACATTCAGTACTTC. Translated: CASSSRLAKNIQYF.

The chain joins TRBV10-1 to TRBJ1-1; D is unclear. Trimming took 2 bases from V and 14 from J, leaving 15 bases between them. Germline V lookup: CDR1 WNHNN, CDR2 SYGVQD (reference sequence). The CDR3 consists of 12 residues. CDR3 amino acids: CASSEPDLWEFF. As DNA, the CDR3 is TGCGCCAGCAGTGAGCCGGACTTATGGGAGTTCTTT.

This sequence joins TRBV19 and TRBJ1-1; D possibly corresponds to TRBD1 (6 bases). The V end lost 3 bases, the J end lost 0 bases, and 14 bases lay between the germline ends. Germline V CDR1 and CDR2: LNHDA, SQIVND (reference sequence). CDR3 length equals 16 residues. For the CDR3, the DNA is TGTGCCAGTAGTATTCGACAGGTCGAAGTGAACACTGAAGCTTTCTTT. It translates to CASSIRQVEVNTEAFF.